One and the same sample provided the 31 T cell receptor beta chains below, sequenced in a study of cytomegalovirus exposure and HLA in healthy donors. 13 Jbeta primers and 60 Vbeta primers were used for the PCR. TCRdb keeps only in-frame clones here, not all; method: immunoSEQ multiplex PCR. The data show some 250,000 clones, 82% seen once. Sequences were obtained from PBMCs. These receptors all stem from a woman aged 40-49 years in good health and CMV-seropositive.

The rearrangement joins TRBV9 to TRBJ1-2; D might be TRBD1 (5 bases). CDR3 length: 10 residues. V was cut by 6 bases and J by 8 bases, with 8 bases left in between. The germline V gene has CDR1 SGDLS and CDR2 YYNGEE. For the CDR3, the DNA is TGTGCCAGCACTCGGACAGGCTACACCTTC. This sequence encodes CASTRTGYTF.

The chain recombines TRBV29-1 with TRBJ1-2; tentative D call: TRBD1 (6 bases). Germline V gene sequence: CDR1 SQVTM, CDR2 ANQGSEA. The CDR3 runs 13 residues. Trimming took off 4 bases at V and 4 bases at J, with 13 bases between the two ends. CDR3 coding DNA: TGCAGCGTTGTGCGGGGGGCCGGCTATGGCTACACCTTC. Its protein product is CSVVRGAGYGYTF.

The chain recombines TRBV2 with TRBJ1-1; 8 bases fit TRBD1. The CDR3 runs to 13 residues. The germline V gene encodes CDR1 SNHLY and CDR2 FYNNEI. The V and J ends lost 9 bases and 3 bases, in that order; junction bases with no gene match: 6. CDR3 sequence reads: CASLQGGYTEAFF. The CDR3 coding sequence is TGTGCCAGTTTACAGGGGGGGTACACTGAAGCTTTCTTT.

The chain links TRBV6-5 to TRBJ2-7, with 8 bases fitting TRBD2. The CDR3 is 15 residues long. V trimming: 10 bases; J trimming: 0 bases; junction bases outside the gene matches: 11. Germline CDR1 MNHEY, CDR2 SVGAGI. Written as DNA, the CDR3 is TGTGCCACCCTAAGAGGGCGGGGGGCCTCCTACGAGCAGTACTTC. The encoded protein is CATLRGRGASYEQYF.

This clone has only a few counts. The rearrangement joins TRBV6-4 to TRBJ2-2, with a tentative D call TRBD2 (5 bases). Germline V gives CDR1 MRHNA, CDR2 SNTAGT. The V and J ends lost 4 bases and 7 bases respectively, with 10 bases between them. This CDR3 contains 13 residues. The CDR3 nucleotides read TGTGCCAGCAGTGTAGAGGGCTACGGGGAGCTGTTTTTT. Amino acids: CASSVEGYGELFF.

This sequence joins TRBV5-6 and TRBJ2-7, with 8 bases identical to TRBD1. CDR1 is SGHDT and CDR2 is YYEEEE in the germline V gene. The CDR3 is made up of 13 amino acids. This CDR3 reads CASSLNFRDRYEV. CDR3 coding DNA: TGTGCCAGCAGCTTGAATTTCCGGGACAGGTATGAGGTC.

V is TRBV25-1 and J is TRBJ1-2; D call uncertain. Germline values: CDR1 MGHDK, CDR2 SYGVNS. The V gene lost 4 bases and the J gene lost 1 base, with 7 bases spanning the gap. There are 13 residues in the CDR3. CDR3 coding DNA: TGTGCCAGCAGTGCCGTTATTAACTATGGCTACACCTTC. It specifies CASSAVINYGYTF.

The chain joins TRBV6-5 to TRBJ1-1, with D possibly TRBD1 on 5 matching bases. Germline V gives CDR1 MNHEY, CDR2 SVGAGI. V dropped 0 bases and J dropped 7 bases, with 12 bases sitting between them. The CDR3 runs to 14 residues. The CDR3 sequence is CASSYSVRGSEAFF. The CDR3, as DNA: TGTGCCAGCAGTTACTCTGTGCGGGGGAGTGAAGCTTTCTTT.

The chain combines TRBV6-6 with TRBJ2-5, with TRBD1 as a possible D gene (5 bases). Matching the DNA end better, TRBJ2-7 makes the J call doubtful. The CDR3 covers 13 residues. Per germline, CDR1 MNHNY and CDR2 SVGAGI (reference sequence). As DNA, the CDR3 is TGTGCCAGCAGTTACACCAGGGTCCACGAGCAGTACTTC. This gives the protein CASSYTRVHEQYF.

V gene TRBV5-4 combines with J gene TRBJ2-7; 7 bases match TRBD2. The CDR3 contains 13 residues. Germline V gene lookup returns CDR1 SGHNT and CDR2 YYREEE (reference sequence). The V gene end was trimmed by 4 bases and the J gene end by 5 bases; junction bases not matched to a gene: 6. For the CDR3, the DNA is TGTGCCAGCAGCGGGGGGGGTGTCAACGAGCAGTACTTC. It translates to CASSGGGVNEQYF.

This clone was seen a handful of times. The chain combines TRBV7-2 with TRBJ2-7, with a possible D match to TRBD1 (6 bases). CDR1 is SGHTA and CDR2 is FQGNSA in the germline V gene. This CDR3 has 15 amino acids. Trimming cost V 5 bases and J 0 bases, with 14 bases left between them. CDR3 nucleotide sequence: TGTGCCAGCAGCACAGGGTCGGGGAGCTCCTACGAGCAGTACTTC. Amino acids: CASSTGSGSSYEQYF.

This chain connects TRBV5-1 to TRBJ2-1, with 7 positions matching TRBD1. V trimming: 2 bases; J trimming: 0 bases; junction bases outside the gene matches: 2. CDR1 and CDR2 from the germline V gene are SGHRS and YFSETQ. The CDR3 loop spans 15 amino acids. CDR3 nucleotide sequence: TGCGCCAGCAGCTTAACAGGGGACTCCTACAATGAGCAGTTCTTC. Its translation: CASSLTGDSYNEQFF.

This chain uses TRBV7-9 with TRBJ1-1; D unresolved. Germline-derived CDR1 and CDR2 are SEHNR and FQNEAQ (reference sequence). The CDR3 has 14 amino acids. Trimming stripped 3 bases from V and 0 bases from J, with 8 bases between. CDR3 in amino acids: CASSLGDLNTEAFF. In DNA, the CDR3 is TGTGCCAGCAGCTTGGGAGATTTGAACACTGAAGCTTTCTTT.

The chain links TRBV4-3 to TRBJ1-2; D unclear. The germline V and J ends were trimmed by 0 bases and 6 bases, with 11 bases remaining between them. Per the germline V gene, CDR1 is LGHNA and CDR2 is YSLEER. The CDR3 consists of 14 residues. In DNA form, the CDR3 reads TGCGCCAGCAGCCAAGATACCAAGCTGGATGGCTACACCTTC. This encodes CASSQDTKLDGYTF.

V gene TRBV27 combines with J gene TRBJ2-7; 9 bases match TRBD2. V was pared by 4 bases and J by 2 bases, with 6 bases of the junction left unmatched. Germline assignment: CDR1 MNHEY and CDR2 SMNVEV (reference sequence). The CDR3 is 15 amino acids. The DNA of the CDR3 is TGTGCCAGCAGTTGGCGGGAGGGGGGGACCTACGAGCAGTACTTC. Protein product: CASSWREGGTYEQYF.

The gene calls are TRBV9 and TRBJ1-3; TRBD1 is a possible D gene (5 bases). The CDR3 spans 14 residues. Germline CDR1 SGDLS, CDR2 YYNGEE. Trimming left V 0 bases short and J 4 bases short, with 8 bases between. The chain's CDR3 is CASSVGQFGNTIYF. The CDR3 nucleotides are TGTGCCAGCAGCGTAGGACAGTTCGGAAACACCATATATTTT.

The rearrangement links TRBV19 to TRBJ1-5, with D possibly TRBD1 on 6 matching bases. V was trimmed by 3 bases and J by 2 bases, leaving 8 bases between them. The CDR3 length is 14 residues. Germline assignment: CDR1 LNHDA and CDR2 SQIVND (reference sequence). CDR3 DNA: TGTGCCAGTAGTATCGAGGGGGGCAATCAGCCCCAGCATTTT. Translated: CASSIEGGNQPQHF.

The table lists this clone with a count of one. V gene TRBV11-1 combines with J gene TRBJ1-3; D remains ambiguous. The CDR3 sequence is 15 residues long. Between the trimmed V and J ends, which lost 3 bases and 0 bases, there was a span of 9 bases. Per germline, CDR1 SGHAT and CDR2 FQDESV (reference sequence). The DNA for the CDR3 is TGTGCCAGCAGCTTGTCCGGGGACTCTGGAAACACCATATATTTT. It specifies CASSLSGDSGNTIYF.

The gene calls are TRBV4-3 and TRBJ2-5; TRBD1 aligns across 11 bases. The DNA end favors TRBJ2-7, so the J call may be wrong. The CDR3 consists of 15 residues. Germline V gene data show CDR1 as LGHNA and CDR2 as YSLEER. This CDR3 is CASSQAGTGGYEQYF. The CDR3 DNA reads as TGCGCCAGCAGCCAAGCTGGGACAGGGGGGTACGAGCAGTACTTC.

The V call is TRBV11-2, the J call TRBJ2-5; 8 positions agree with TRBD1. From germline, CDR1 is SGHAT and CDR2 FQNNGV. CDR3 length: 14 amino acids. J gave up 2 bases and V 4 bases, and 3 bases lay outside the gene matches. The CDR3 spells CASSYHRGQETQYF. The CDR3 region has the DNA TGTGCCAGCAGCTACCACAGGGGGCAAGAGACCCAGTACTTC.

V and J are TRBV5-1 and TRBJ2-1, with 11 bases lining up with TRBD2. With V trimmed by 4 bases and J by 4 bases, 7 bases remained unmatched. This CDR3 region has 16 residues. CDR1 SGHRS and CDR2 YFSETQ come from the germline V gene. The CDR3 DNA is TGCGCCAGCAGCATCGAGACTAGCGGGGTTTACAATGAGCAGTTCTTC. Translated: CASSIETSGVYNEQFF.

The CDR3 DNA reads as TGTGCCAGCAGCTTCATGAGGCAGAAGGGGAACGGGGAGCTGTTTTTT. It yields the protein CASSFMRQKGNGELFF. This chain joins TRBV7-2 and TRBJ2-2; possible D gene TRBD1, 5 bases. The V gene's germline CDR1 is SGHTA and CDR2 FQGNSA. This CDR3 is 16 amino acids long. Trimming shortened V by 3 bases and J by 7 bases, and 18 bases separated the two germline ends.

J is TRBJ2-2 and V is TRBV5-4; D might be TRBD1 (5 bases). V lost 0 bases to trimming and J lost 1 base, with 7 bases between them. Germline CDR1 is SGHNT and CDR2 is YYREEE (reference sequence). This CDR3 comprises 15 residues. The CDR3 DNA is TGTGCCAGCAGCTTGGTAGGACAGAACACCGGGGAGCTGTTTTTT. Translating gives CASSLVGQNTGELFF.

The chain uses TRBV6-1 and TRBJ2-1; TRBD2 aligns across 10 bases. This CDR3 comprises 16 residues. V dropped 2 bases and J dropped 3; count of bases not matched to a gene: 4. Germline CDR1 and CDR2: MNHNS and SASEGT. CDR3 coding DNA: TGTGCCAGCAGTGAAAATCCTAGCGGGAGCTACAATGAGCAGTTCTTC. Translating it yields CASSENPSGSYNEQFF.

The chain carries TRBV9 and TRBJ1-2; tentatively, D is TRBD1 (5 bases). The V gene's germline CDR1 is SGDLS and CDR2 YYNGEE. Trimming pared 0 bases from V and 4 bases from J, leaving 10 bases between. The CDR3 spans 14 residues. The CDR3 here is CASSVDEGVYGYTF. In DNA form, the CDR3 reads TGTGCCAGCAGCGTAGATGAAGGGGTCTATGGCTACACCTTC.

V gene TRBV19 combines with J gene TRBJ1-4; TRBD1 matches at 8 bases. The junction had 12 bases not matched to a gene; V was cut back by 10 bases and J by 5 bases. Germline values: CDR1 LNHDA, CDR2 SQIVND (reference sequence). The CDR3 contains 15 residues. CDR3 sequence reads: CATLITTGENEKLFF. The CDR3 nucleotides read TGTGCCACCTTAATCACGACAGGGGAAAATGAAAAACTGTTTTTT.

V and J are TRBV7-8 and TRBJ2-2, with 11 bases aligning to TRBD2. Germline-derived CDR1 and CDR2 are SGHVS and FQNEAQ. The CDR3 has 17 amino acids. The V segment lost 5 bases and the J segment 6 bases; nucleotides outside the gene matches: 11. CDR3 loop: CASSPFGVAGGSGELFF. DNA of the CDR3: TGTGCCAGCAGCCCGTTCGGGGTAGCGGGAGGGTCCGGGGAGCTGTTTTTT.

The chain joins TRBV2 to TRBJ2-7; TRBD2 aligns across 8 bases. The CDR3 spans 13 residues. CDR1 and CDR2 from the germline V gene are SNHLY and FYNNEI. Germline trimming cut 6 bases from V and 4 bases from J; bases unmatched to any gene: 5. DNA for the CDR3: TGTGCCAGCAGGGACGGGGGGGGTTACGAGCAGTACTTC. Protein: CASRDGGGYEQYF.

The V gene is TRBV5-1, the J gene TRBJ2-7; 7 bases map to TRBD1. V gave up 0 bases and J gave up 5 bases; unmatched junction bases: 5. Per the germline V gene, CDR1 is SGHRS and CDR2 is YFSETQ. The CDR3 loop spans 14 amino acids. The CDR3 bases are TGCGCCAGCAGCTTGGGCAGGGGGAACAACGAGCAGTACTTC. Its translation: CASSLGRGNNEQYF. Complete variable domain (other parts from reference TRBV5-1 and TRBJ2-7): KAGVTQTPRYLIKTRGQQVTLSCSPISGHRSVSWYQQTPGQGLQFLFEYFSETQRNKGNFPGRFSGRQFSNSRSEMNVSTLELGDSALYLCASSLGRGNNEQYFGPGTRLTVT.

This chain links TRBV4-2 with TRBJ2-3; 11 positions match TRBD2. Germline V CDR1 and CDR2: LGHNA, YNFKEQ. The CDR3 runs to 17 residues. With 0 bases clipped from V and 0 bases from J, the junction kept 2 bases outside the gene matches. The CDR3 region is CASSQETSGGSTDTQYF. CDR3 in DNA: TGTGCCAGCAGCCAAGAAACTAGCGGGGGTAGCACAGATACGCAGTATTTT.

The chain carries TRBV19 and TRBJ2-3; TRBD2 might be the D (6 bases). Germline V gene data show CDR1 as LNHDA and CDR2 as SQIVND (reference sequence). The CDR3 runs to 14 residues. V dropped 7 bases and J dropped 0 bases, with 11 bases sitting between them. The DNA for the CDR3 is TGTGCCAGTAATAGCGGTCCTAGCACAGATACGCAGTATTTT. It codes for CASNSGPSTDTQYF.